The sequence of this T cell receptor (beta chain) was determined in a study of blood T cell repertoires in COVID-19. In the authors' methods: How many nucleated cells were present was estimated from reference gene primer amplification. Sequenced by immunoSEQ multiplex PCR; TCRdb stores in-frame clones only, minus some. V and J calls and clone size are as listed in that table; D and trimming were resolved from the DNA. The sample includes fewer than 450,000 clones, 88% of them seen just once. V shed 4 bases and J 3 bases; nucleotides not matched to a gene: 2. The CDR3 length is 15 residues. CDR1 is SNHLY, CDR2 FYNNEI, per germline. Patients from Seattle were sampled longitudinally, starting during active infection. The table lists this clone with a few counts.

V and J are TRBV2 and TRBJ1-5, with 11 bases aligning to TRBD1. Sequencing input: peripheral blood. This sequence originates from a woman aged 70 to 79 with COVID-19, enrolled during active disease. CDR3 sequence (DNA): TGTGCCAGCAGTGGGGACAGGGGGACCAATCAGCCCCAGCATTTT. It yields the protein CASSGDRGTNQPQHF.